This TCR beta chain is drawn from a study of OX40 agonist ivuxolimab in advanced cancers. Sequencing used immunoSEQ multiplex PCR; TCRdb keeps in-frame clones, though not all of them. This table has roughly 96,000 clones, about four fifths appearing once. Study-wide findings and caveats: Within 6 weeks, CD4+ and CD8+ blood T cells expanded clonally at 0.1 to 3.0 mg/kg. CD8+ T cells (on average) carried more expanded clones than CD4+ T cells.

Regarding this clone: Its target is unknown.

The V segment lost 6 bases and the J segment 0 bases; nucleotides outside the gene matches: 3. The CDR3 has 14 amino acids. Looked up from germline, CDR1 is LGHNT and CDR2 is FRNRAP. The specimen was CD4+ or CD8+ T cells sorted from blood, collected in a trial of the OX40 agonist ivuxolimab. This rearrangement joins TRBV12-5 to TRBJ2-3, with 7 bases lining up with TRBD2. This clonotype was sampled from an adult with an advanced solid tumor such as melanoma, head and neck, liver or kidney cancer. The CDR3 here is CASGFGRSTDTQYF. The CDR3 nucleotides are TGTGCTAGTGGCTTCGGGAGGAGCACAGATACGCAGTATTTT.